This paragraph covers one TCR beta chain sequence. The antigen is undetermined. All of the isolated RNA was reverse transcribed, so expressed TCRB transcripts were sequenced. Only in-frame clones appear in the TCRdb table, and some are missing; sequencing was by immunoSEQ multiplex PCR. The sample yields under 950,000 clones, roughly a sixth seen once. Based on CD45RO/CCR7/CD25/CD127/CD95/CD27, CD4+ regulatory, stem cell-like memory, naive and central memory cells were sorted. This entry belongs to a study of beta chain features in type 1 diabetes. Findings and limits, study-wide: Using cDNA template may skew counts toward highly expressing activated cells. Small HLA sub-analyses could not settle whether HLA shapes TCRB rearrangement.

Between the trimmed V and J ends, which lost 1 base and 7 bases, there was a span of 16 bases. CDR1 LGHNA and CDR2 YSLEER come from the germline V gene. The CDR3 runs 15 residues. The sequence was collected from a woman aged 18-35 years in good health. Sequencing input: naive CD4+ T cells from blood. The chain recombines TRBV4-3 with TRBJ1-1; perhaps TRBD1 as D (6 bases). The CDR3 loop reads CASSQAKIKGGEAFF. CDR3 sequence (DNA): TGCGCCAGCAGCCAAGCTAAAATCAAGGGGGGTGAAGCTTTCTTT.